Below are 6 T cell receptor beta chains sequenced from a single sample in a study of T cell changes during pregnancy in multiple sclerosis. Clones were sequenced by immunoSEQ multiplex PCR, and TCRdb holds only the in-frame ones, with some missing. The sample lists tens of thousands of clones; 85% to 90% were seen once. The specimen was peripheral blood, collected after pregnancy. These receptor sequences come from a female donor in good health, enrolled as a control in a pregnancy study.

CDR3: CASRRLALRSTDTQYF. The CDR3 bases are TGTGCCAGCAGACGACTAGCTTTACGTAGCACAGATACGCAGTATTTT. The rearrangement joins TRBV27 to TRBJ2-3; 7 bases are shared with TRBD2. V lost 6 bases to trimming and J lost 0 bases; unmatched junction nucleotides: 9. CDR1 and CDR2 (germline): MNHEY, SMNVEV (reference sequence). CDR3 length: 16 amino acids.

The chain uses TRBV25-1 and TRBJ2-1; 7 bases align to TRBD2. V lost 4 bases and J lost 2; bases outside the gene matches: 2. Germline V gene lookup returns CDR1 MGHDK and CDR2 SYGVNS. CDR3 size: 14 residues. The CDR3 region is CASSGLAPYNEQFF. In DNA, the CDR3 is TGTGCCAGCAGTGGACTAGCACCCTACAATGAGCAGTTCTTC. The full variable domain, rest sourced from reference TRBV25-1 and TRBJ2-1, is EADIYQTPRYLVIGTGKKITLECSQTMGHDKMYWYQQDPGMELHLIHYSYGVNSTEKGDLSSESTVSRIRTEHFPLTLESARPSHTSQYLCASSGLAPYNEQFFGPGTRLTVL.

The sample holds a few counts of this clone. The gene calls are TRBV25-1 and TRBJ1-6; TRBD1 aligns across 9 bases. CDR1 and CDR2 from the germline V gene are MGHDK and SYGVNS. V shed 8 bases and J 4 bases; nucleotides not matched to a gene: 3. There are 14 residues in the CDR3. CDR3 coding DNA: TGTGCCAGCGACAGGGGGGCGTATAATTCACCCCTCCACTTT. This sequence encodes CASDRGAYNSPLHF.

This sequence joins TRBV4-3 and TRBJ1-1; the D is unclear. V was shortened by 2 bases and J by 3 bases, with 13 bases between the two germline ends. This CDR3 comprises 15 residues. Germline CDR1 LGHNA, CDR2 YSLEER. The CDR3 loop reads CASSQNNGYHTEAFF. The CDR3 DNA reads TGCGCCAGCAGCCAAAATAACGGGTATCACACTGAAGCTTTCTTT.

J is TRBJ1-5 and V is TRBV2, with D uncertain. In germline, CDR1 is SNHLY, CDR2 FYNNEI. Between the trimmed V and J ends, which lost 6 bases and 4 bases, there was a span of 19 bases. The CDR3 runs to 16 residues. CDR3 nucleotide sequence: TGTGCCAGCAGGAGAGGCGGCCCGCAGTTAAATCAGCCCCAGCATTTT. Protein product: CASRRGGPQLNQPQHF.

J is TRBJ1-1 and V is TRBV10-1, with 7 bases that match TRBD1. CDR1 and CDR2 from the germline V gene are WNHNN and SYGVQD (reference sequence). The CDR3 spans 16 residues. With 0 bases clipped from V and 0 bases from J, the junction kept 4 bases outside the gene matches. In DNA, the CDR3 is TGCGCCAGCAGTGAGTCGAAGGGGGCAGTGAACACTGAAGCTTTCTTT. Protein sequence: CASSESKGAVNTEAFF.